The T cell receptor (beta chain) described here comes from a study of T cell changes during pregnancy in multiple sclerosis. The data were produced by immunoSEQ multiplex PCR, yet TCRdb's version contains in-frame clones alone and is incomplete. The table records approximately 49,000 clones, about 90% of them present only once. This specimen consisted of CD4+ T cells from peripheral blood mononuclear cells, obtained in the second trimester of pregnancy. The receptor's source is a female donor with multiple sclerosis, enrolled in a pregnancy study.

The CDR3 spells CASSSQGGSTGELFF. The CDR3 nucleotides read TGTGCCAGCAGTTCACAGGGGGGGTCCACCGGGGAGCTGTTTTTT. This chain uses TRBV28 with TRBJ2-2; D is possibly TRBD1 (8 bases). The length of the CDR3 is 15 residues. V lost 4 bases, J lost 4 bases, and 13 bases lay in between. Looked up from germline, CDR1 is MDHEN and CDR2 is SYDVKM.